This is a list of T cell receptor beta chains from one sample in a study of T-cell memory formation after mild COVID-19. TCRdb used MiXCR to reprocess the 5' RACE reads, holding one entry per CDR3 protein. In the table there are 350,000 to 500,000 distinct CDR3 sequences, around 17% of which are singletons. The specimen was PBMCs or a T cell subset sorted from them (not recorded which). The receptors shown here come from a young man who had mild COVID-19 (a few samples of this study predate the infection). Cell type and time point are not known. Each CDR3 is given with its conserved first and last residue. Each record gives: J gene, D gene, clone size, V gene, CDR3 DNA, CDR3 protein. The D gene is left open where the match is weak. Clone size appears in some rows only: once, few, many, or a class for an expanded clone.

TRBJ2-7 TRBD1 . TRBV6-2/TRBV6-3 TGTGCCAGCAGGGGCCACTGGGGGACAGGGGGTTACGAGCAGTACTTC CASRGHWGTGGYEQYF
TRBJ2-5 . few TRBV7-2 TGTGCCAGCAGCTTAGCCGGGACCCTTCAAGAGACCCAGTACTTC CASSLAGTLQETQYF
TRBJ2-2 . few TRBV11-2 TGTGCCAGCAGCTTAGCCCCCTGGACCACGAACACCGGGGAGCTGTTTTTT CASSLAPWTTNTGELFF
TRBJ1-1 . . TRBV12-3/TRBV12-4 TGTGCCAGCAGTTTGAGTACCGGACAGCCTTTCTTT CASSLSTGQPFF
TRBJ1-6 TRBD1 . TRBV12-3/TRBV12-4 TGTGCCAGCAGTTCCCAGGGGGGGGTGGGGGTGCTGAATTCACCCCTCCACTTT CASSSQGGVGVLNSPLHF
TRBJ2-1 TRBD2 . TRBV5-1 TGCGCCAGCAGCGGGAGGGAGGTCCCAATCAGGGAGCAGTTCTTC CASSGREVPIREQFF
TRBJ1-1 . . TRBV5-1 TGCGCCAGCAGATTAACGAACACTGAAGCTTTCTTT CASRLTNTEAFF
TRBJ2-5 . few TRBV11-2 TGTGCCAGCACCAAGGTCGGGGTAGAGACCCAGTACTTC CASTKVGVETQYF
TRBJ2-5 TRBD1 few TRBV5-1 TGCGCCAGCAGCTACACCGCCGGGACAGAAGAGACCCAGTACTTC CASSYTAGTEETQYF
TRBJ1-2 . many TRBV3-1 TGTGCCAGCAGCCACGCGCTCTATGGCTACACCTTC CASSHALYGYTF
TRBJ2-7 . . TRBV10-3 TGTGCCATCTCATACCAGGGGGGGGCGAGGGAGCAGTACTTC CAISYQGGAREQYF
TRBJ2-5 TRBD1 few TRBV20-1 TGCAGTGCTAGAGGGGGTGTAGGGGGCTCAGAGACCCAGTACTTC CSARGGVGGSETQYF
TRBJ1-5 TRBD1 . TRBV11-2 TGTGCCAGCAGCGGACACAGGGGCTCCAATCAGCCCCAGCATTTT CASSGHRGSNQPQHF
TRBJ1-1 . few TRBV20-1 TGCAGTGTTTCGGACGGGAACACTGAAGCTTTCTTT CSVSDGNTEAFF
TRBJ1-2 . few TRBV6-2/TRBV6-3 TGTGCCAGAACGTACGCGACAGCAGTCTATGGCTACACCTTC CARTYATAVYGYTF
TRBJ1-1 . . TRBV18 TGTGCCAGCTCACCACAGGAGGGTCGGAACACTGAAGCTTTCTTT CASSPQEGRNTEAFF
TRBJ1-1 TRBD1 many TRBV7-9 TGTGCCAGCAGGGCCACAGGGGGCACTGAAGCTTTCTTT CASRATGGTEAFF
TRBJ2-1 TRBD2 . TRBV29-1 TGCAGCGGGGGGACTAGCGGGGCCAATGAGCAGTTCTTC CSGGTSGANEQFF
TRBJ1-1 . . TRBV20-1 TGCAGTGCGCCCGAAATGGCAGCGAACACTGAAGCTTTCTTT CSAPEMAANTEAFF
TRBJ1-5 . . TRBV15 TGTGCCACCAGCAGAGACCGACAGGACTATCAGCCCCAGCATTTT CATSRDRQDYQPQHF
TRBJ1-1 . . TRBV6-2/TRBV6-3 TGTGCCAGCGAACCTGTTTGGGGGCAAACTGAAGCTTTCTTT CASEPVWGQTEAFF
TRBJ2-1 TRBD2 few TRBV10-3 TGTGCCATCACGGGGGGGGCTGGCAATGAGCAGTTCTTC CAITGGAGNEQFF
TRBJ2-3 . . TRBV7-3 TGTGCCAGCAGCTTAACTCACAGCACAGATACGCAGTATTTT CASSLTHSTDTQYF
TRBJ1-1 TRBD1 . TRBV5-1 TGCGCCAGCAGCTTGTGGACAGGTACGGACACTGAAGCTTTCTTT CASSLWTGTDTEAFF
TRBJ1-1 TRBD1 . TRBV18 TGTGCCAGCTCACAACCGGGACAGGGCTCTGAAGCTTTCTTT CASSQPGQGSEAFF
TRBJ2-3 . . TRBV12-3/TRBV12-4 TGTGCCAGCAGTTACCACCTTTGGGGCAACACAGATACGCAGTATTTT CASSYHLWGNTDTQYF
TRBJ1-1 . few TRBV20-1 TGCAGTGCTAGAGAGACAGGCGATATGAACACTGAAGCTTTCTTT CSARETGDMNTEAFF